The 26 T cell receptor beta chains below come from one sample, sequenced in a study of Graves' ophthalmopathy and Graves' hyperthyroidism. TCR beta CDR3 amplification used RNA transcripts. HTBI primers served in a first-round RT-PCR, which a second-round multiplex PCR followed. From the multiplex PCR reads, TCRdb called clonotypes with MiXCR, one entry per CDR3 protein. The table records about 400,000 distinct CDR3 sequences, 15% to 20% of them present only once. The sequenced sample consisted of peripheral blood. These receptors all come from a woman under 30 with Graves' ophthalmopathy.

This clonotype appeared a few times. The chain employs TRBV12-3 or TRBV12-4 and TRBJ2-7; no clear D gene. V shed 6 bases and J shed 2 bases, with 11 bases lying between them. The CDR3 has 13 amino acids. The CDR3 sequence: CASSTLEAYEQYF. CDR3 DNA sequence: TGTGCCAGCAGCACCCTCGAGGCCTACGAGCAGTACTTC.

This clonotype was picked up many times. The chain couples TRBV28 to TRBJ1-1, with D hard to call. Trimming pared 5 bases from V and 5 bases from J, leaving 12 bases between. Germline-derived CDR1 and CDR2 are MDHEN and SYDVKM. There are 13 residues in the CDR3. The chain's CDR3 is CASSTGPFTEAFF. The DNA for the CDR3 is TGTGCCAGCAGTACCGGACCCTTTACTGAAGCTTTCTTT.

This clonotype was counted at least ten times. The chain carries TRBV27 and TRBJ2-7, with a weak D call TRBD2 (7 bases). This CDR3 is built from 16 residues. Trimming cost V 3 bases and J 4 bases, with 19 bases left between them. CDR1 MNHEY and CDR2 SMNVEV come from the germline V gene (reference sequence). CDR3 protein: CASSFFPRGAIYEQYF. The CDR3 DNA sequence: TGTGCCAGCAGTTTCTTTCCCCGGGGGGCTATATACGAGCAGTACTTC.

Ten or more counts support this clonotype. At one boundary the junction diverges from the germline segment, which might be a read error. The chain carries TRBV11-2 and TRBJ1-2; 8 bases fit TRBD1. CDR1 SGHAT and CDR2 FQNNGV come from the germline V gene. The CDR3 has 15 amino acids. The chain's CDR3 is CAGSLYGQGNYGYTF. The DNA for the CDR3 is TGTGCCGGCAGCTTGTATGGACAGGGTAACTATGGCTACACCTTC.

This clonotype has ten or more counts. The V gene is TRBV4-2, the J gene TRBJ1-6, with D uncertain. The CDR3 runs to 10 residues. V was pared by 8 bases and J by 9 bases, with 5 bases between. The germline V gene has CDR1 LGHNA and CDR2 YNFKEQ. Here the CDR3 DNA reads TGTGCCAGCGGGGTTTCACCCCTCCACTTT. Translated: CASGVSPLHF.

Written as DNA, the CDR3 is TGTGCCAGCAGTATCCTGTTTGTAGGGGCGGGCACTGAAGCTTTCTTT. Its translation: CASSILFVGAGTEAFF. The chain is built from TRBV27 and TRBJ1-1; possible D gene TRBD1, 5 bases. Trimming took 5 bases from V and 4 from J, leaving 20 bases between them. The CDR3 runs to 16 residues. CDR1 and CDR2 from the germline V gene are MNHEY and SMNVEV (reference sequence).

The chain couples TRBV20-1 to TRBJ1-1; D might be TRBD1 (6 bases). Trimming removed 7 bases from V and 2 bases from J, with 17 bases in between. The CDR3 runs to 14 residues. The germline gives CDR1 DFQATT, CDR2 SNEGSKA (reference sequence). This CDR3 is CSVLGWGANTEAFF. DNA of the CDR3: TGCAGTGTCCTAGGATGGGGGGCTAACACTGAAGCTTTCTTT.

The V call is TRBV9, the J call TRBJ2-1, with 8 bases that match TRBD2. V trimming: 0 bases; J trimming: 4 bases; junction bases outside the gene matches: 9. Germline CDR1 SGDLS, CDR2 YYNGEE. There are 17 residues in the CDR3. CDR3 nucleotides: TGTGCCAGCAGCGTAGCTACGGGGGGGGGGCCGTACAATGAGCAGTTCTTC. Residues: CASSVATGGGPYNEQFF.

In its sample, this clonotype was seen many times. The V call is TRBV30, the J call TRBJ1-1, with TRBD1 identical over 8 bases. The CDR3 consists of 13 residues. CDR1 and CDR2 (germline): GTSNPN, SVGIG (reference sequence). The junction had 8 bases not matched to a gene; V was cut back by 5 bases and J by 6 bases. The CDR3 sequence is CAWADDRGAEAFF. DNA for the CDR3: TGTGCCTGGGCCGATGACAGGGGCGCTGAAGCTTTCTTT.

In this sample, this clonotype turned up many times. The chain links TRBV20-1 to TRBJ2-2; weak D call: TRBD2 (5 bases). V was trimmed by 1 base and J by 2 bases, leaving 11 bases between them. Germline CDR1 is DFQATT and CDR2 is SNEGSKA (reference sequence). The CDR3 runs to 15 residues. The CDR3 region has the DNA TGCAGTGCTAGAGGTCGCGGGCTCAACACCGGGGAGCTGTTTTTT. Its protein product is CSARGRGLNTGELFF.

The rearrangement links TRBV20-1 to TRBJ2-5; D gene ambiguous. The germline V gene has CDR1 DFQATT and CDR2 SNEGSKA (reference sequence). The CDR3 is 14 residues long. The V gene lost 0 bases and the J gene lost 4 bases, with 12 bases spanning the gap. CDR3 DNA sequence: TGCAGTGCTAGAGATATAGGGCCGGGAGAGACCCAGTACTTC. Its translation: CSARDIGPGETQYF.

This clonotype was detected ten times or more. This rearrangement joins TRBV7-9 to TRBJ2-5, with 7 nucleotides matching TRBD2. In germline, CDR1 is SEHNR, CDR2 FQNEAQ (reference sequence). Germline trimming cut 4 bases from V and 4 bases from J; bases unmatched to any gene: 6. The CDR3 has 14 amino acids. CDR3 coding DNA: TGTGCCAGCAGCTCCGTGGGAGGGCCAGAGACCCAGTACTTC. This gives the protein CASSSVGGPETQYF.

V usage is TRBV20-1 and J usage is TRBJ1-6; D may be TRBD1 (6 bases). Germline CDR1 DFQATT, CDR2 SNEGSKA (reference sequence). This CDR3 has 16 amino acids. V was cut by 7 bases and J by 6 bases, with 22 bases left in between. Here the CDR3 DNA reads TGCAGTGTCAGATCCGGAGGGGGGGGTGGTAATTCACCCCTCCACTTT. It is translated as CSVRSGGGGGNSPLHF.

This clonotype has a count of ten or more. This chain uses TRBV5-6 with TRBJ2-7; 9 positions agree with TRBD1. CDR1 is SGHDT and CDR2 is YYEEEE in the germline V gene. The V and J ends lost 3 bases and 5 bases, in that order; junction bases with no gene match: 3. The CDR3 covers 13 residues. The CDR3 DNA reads TGTGCCAGCAGCTCGTGGACAGGGGACGAGCAGTACTTC. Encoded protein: CASSSWTGDEQYF.

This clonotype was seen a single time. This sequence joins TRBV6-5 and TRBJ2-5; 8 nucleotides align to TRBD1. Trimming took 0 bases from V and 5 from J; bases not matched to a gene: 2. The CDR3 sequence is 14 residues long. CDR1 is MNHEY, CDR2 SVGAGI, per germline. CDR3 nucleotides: TGTGCCAGCAGTTACTCGAACAGGGGGGAGACCCAGTACTTC. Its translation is CASSYSNRGETQYF.

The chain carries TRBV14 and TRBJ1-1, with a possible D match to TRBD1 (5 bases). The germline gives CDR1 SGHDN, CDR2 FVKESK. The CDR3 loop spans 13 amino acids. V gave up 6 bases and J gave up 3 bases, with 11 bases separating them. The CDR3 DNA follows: TGTGCCAGCAGTCATGGGGGTGACACTGAAGCTTTCTTT. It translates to CASSHGGDTEAFF.

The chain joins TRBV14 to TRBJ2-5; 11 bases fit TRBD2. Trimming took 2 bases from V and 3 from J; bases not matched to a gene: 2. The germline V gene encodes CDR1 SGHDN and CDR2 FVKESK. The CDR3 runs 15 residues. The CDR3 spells CASSQLLAGEETQYF. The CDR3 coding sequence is TGTGCCAGCAGCCAACTACTAGCGGGAGAAGAGACCCAGTACTTC.

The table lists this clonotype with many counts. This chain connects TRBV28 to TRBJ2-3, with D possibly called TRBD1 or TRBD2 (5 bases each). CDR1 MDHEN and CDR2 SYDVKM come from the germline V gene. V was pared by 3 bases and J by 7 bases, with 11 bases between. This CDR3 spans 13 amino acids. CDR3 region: CASSFQGRNTQYF. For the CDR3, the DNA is TGTGCCAGCAGTTTCCAGGGACGGAATACGCAGTATTTT. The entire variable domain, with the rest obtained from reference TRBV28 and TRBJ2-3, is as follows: DVKVTQSSRYLVKRTGEKVFLECVQDMDHENMFWYRQDPGLGLRLIYFSYDVKMKEKGDIPEGYSVSREKKERFSLILESASTNQTSMYLCASSFQGRNTQYFGPGTRLTVL.

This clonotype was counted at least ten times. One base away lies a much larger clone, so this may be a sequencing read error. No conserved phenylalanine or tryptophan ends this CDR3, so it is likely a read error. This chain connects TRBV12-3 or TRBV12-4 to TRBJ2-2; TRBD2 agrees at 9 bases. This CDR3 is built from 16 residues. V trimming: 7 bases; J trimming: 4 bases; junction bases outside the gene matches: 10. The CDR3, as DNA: TGTGCCAGCACCGTCAAAGCGGGAGGACCCACCGGGGAGCTGTTTTCT. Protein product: CASTVKAGGPTGELFS.

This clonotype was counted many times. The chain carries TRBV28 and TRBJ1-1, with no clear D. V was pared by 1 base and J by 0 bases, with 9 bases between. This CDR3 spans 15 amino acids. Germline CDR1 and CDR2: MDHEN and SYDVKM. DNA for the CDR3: TGTGCCAGCAGTTTATCTACAGCCATGAACACTGAAGCTTTCTTT. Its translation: CASSLSTAMNTEAFF.

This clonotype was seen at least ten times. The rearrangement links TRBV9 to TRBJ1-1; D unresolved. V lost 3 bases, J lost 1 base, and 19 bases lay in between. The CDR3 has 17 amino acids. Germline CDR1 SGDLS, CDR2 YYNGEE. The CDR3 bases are TGTGCCAGCAGCGGCCCCCTCGAAGACCGGGGGAACACTGAAGCTTTCTTT. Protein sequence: CASSGPLEDRGNTEAFF.

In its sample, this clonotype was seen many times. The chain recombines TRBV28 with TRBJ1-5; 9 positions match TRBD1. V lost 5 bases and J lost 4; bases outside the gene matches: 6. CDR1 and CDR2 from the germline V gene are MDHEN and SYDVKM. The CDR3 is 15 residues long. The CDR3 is CASSHDRGENQPQHF. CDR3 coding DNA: TGTGCCAGCAGTCATGACAGGGGGGAAAATCAGCCCCAGCATTTT.

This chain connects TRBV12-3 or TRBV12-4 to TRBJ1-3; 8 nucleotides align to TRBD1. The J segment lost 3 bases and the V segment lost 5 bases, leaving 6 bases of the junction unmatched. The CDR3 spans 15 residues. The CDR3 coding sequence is TGTGCCAGCAGTCCAATCAGGGGGCTTGGAAACACCATATATTTT. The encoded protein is CASSPIRGLGNTIYF.

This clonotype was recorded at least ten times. This chain's CDR3 is CASRTGYTEAFF. The CDR3 DNA follows: TGTGCCAGCAGGACAGGGTACACTGAAGCTTTCTTT. J is TRBJ1-1 and V is TRBV27; 7 bases line up with TRBD1. CDR3 size: 12 residues. Germline trimming cut 6 bases from V and 3 bases from J; bases unmatched to any gene: 1. Germline assignment: CDR1 MNHEY and CDR2 SMNVEV (reference sequence).

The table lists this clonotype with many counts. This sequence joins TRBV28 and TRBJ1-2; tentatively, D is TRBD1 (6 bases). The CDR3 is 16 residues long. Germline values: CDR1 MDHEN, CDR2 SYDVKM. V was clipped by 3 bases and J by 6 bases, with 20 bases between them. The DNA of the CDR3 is TGTGCCAGCAGTTTTCCGCGGGGACAAGTGGAACATGGCTACACCTTC. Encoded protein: CASSFPRGQVEHGYTF.

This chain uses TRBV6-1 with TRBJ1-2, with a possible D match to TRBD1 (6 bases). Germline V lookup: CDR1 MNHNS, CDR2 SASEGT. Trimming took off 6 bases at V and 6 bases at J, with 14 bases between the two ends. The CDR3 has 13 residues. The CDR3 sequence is CASREQGGDGYTF. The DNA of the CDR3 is TGTGCCAGCAGGGAACAGGGAGGCGATGGCTACACCTTC.